This T cell receptor (beta chain) was sequenced for a study of molecular identifiers for immune sequencing clone quantification. Overall study: Within a replicate experiment, RNA obtained from either around 20,000 or 100,000 naive CD8 cells was divided into five aliquots, and four of those aliquots were then sequenced.

CDR3 length: 16 amino acids. The germline V and J ends were trimmed by 1 base and 4 bases, with 13 bases remaining between them. Germline V gene lookup returns CDR1 MGHRA and CDR2 YSYEKL. Comment on this clonotype: Its antigen is still unknown.

Study-level points and caveats: Over 99% of effector molecules, yet under 1% of naive-cell molecules, were held by clones above 20 RNA copies.

Previously published methods and listed TCR primers were used for the bulk TCR libraries. TCRdb re-called the PCR reads with MiXCR, one entry per CDR3 protein. The repertoire consists of 75,000 to 100,000 distinct CDR3 sequences, with 15% to 20% occurring once and the leading ten covering roughly 0.89%. The TCR originated in a human donor in good health. Some libraries in this study had Jurkat cell RNA spiked in. Sequenced sample: naive CD8+ T cells from blood, with Jurkat cell RNA spiked in. Subset denoted: FACS-sorted CD8+CD4-CCR7+CD45RA+ naive T cells. The rearrangement joins TRBV4-1 to TRBJ1-4; D unresolved. The CDR3 region is CASSQVFVSLNEKLFF. CDR3 nucleotides: TGCGCCAGCAGCCAAGTTTTTGTGAGTCTTAATGAAAAACTGTTTTTT.